A selection of T cell receptor beta chains follows, all from one sample in a study of radiotherapy plus CTLA-4 blockade in lung cancer. TCRdb keeps only in-frame clones here, not all; method: immunoSEQ multiplex PCR. The sample contains over 80,000 clones, around nine tenths of which appear only once. The sequenced sample was peripheral blood, obtained from a patient treated with radiotherapy plus ipilimumab. All receptors come from a human donor with non-small cell lung cancer that progressed on radiotherapy plus ipilimumab. CDR3s include the opening cysteine and the closing phenylalanine or tryptophan. Fields, in order: clone size, V gene, J gene, D gene, CDR3 protein, CDR3 DNA. D genes are given only for firm matches. Size values are once, few and many counts, or a class for expanded clones, and some rows have none.

>NA|TRBV7-2|TRBJ2-3|TRBD2
CASSSGTSADTQYF
TGTGCCAGCAGCTCCGGGACTAGCGCAGATACGCAGTATTTT
>once|TRBV5-1|TRBJ1-6|NA
CASSPGTNQWGSPLHF
TGCGCCAGCAGCCCAGGGACCAATCAATGGGGTTCACCCCTCCACTTT
>NA|TRBV5-4|TRBJ1-5|NA
CASSLERDQPQHF
TGTGCCAGCAGCTTGGAGAGGGATCAGCCCCAGCATTTT
>NA|TRBV5-1|TRBJ1-1|TRBD1
CASSPGTDTEAFF
TGCGCCAGCAGCCCCGGGACAGACACTGAAGCTTTCTTT
>NA|TRBV7-2|TRBJ2-1|NA
CASSLGPYNEQFF
TGTGCCAGCAGCTTAGGGCCCTACAATGAGCAGTTCTTC
>once|TRBV11-2|TRBJ2-7|NA
CASSLVGHKTYEQYF
TGTGCCAGCAGCTTAGTGGGACATAAGACCTACGAGCAGTACTTC
>NA|TRBV11-3|TRBJ2-7|NA
CASSLVGSVRPYEQYF
TGTGCCAGCAGCTTAGTTGGTTCCGTCAGGCCCTACGAGCAGTACTTC
>NA|TRBV2|TRBJ2-5|TRBD2
CASRSSGGAFRETQYF
TGTGCCAGCCGTTCCAGCGGGGGGGCCTTTCGAGAGACCCAGTACTTC
>NA|TRBV7-2|TRBJ2-7|NA
CASSAGQSSYEQYF
TGTGCCAGCAGCGCCGGACAGAGCTCCTACGAGCAGTACTTC
>NA|TRBV18|TRBJ1-1|TRBD1
CASSWDRVRHTEAFF
TGTGCCAGCTCATGGGACAGGGTAAGGCACACTGAAGCTTTCTTT
>NA|TRBV7-8|TRBJ2-6|TRBD1
CASSPRDSVYSGANVLTF
TGTGCCAGCAGCCCCCGGGACAGCGTCTACTCTGGGGCCAACGTCCTGACTTTC
>NA|TRBV29-1|TRBJ2-5|TRBD2
CSVAVGLATETQYF
TGCAGCGTGGCAGTCGGACTAGCTACGGAGACCCAGTACTTC
>NA|TRBV29-1|TRBJ2-4|NA
CSGSWDPKNIQYF
TGCAGCGGGTCCTGGGACCCAAAAAACATTCAGTACTTC
>NA|TRBV5-6|TRBJ2-7|TRBD1
CASSRGSGGSYEQYF
TGTGCCAGCAGCAGGGGGTCAGGGGGATCCTACGAGCAGTACTTC
>NA|TRBV4-2|TRBJ1-2|NA
CASSQDSSLGYTF
TGTGCCAGCAGCCAAGATAGCAGTCTAGGCTACACCTTC
>NA|TRBV28|TRBJ1-6|NA
CASNLAQGQYNSPLHF
TGTGCCAGCAACCTGGCCCAGGGACAATATAATTCACCCCTCCACTTT
>NA|TRBV19|TRBJ1-6|TRBD1
CASSETGVSYNSPLHF
TGTGCCAGTAGTGAAACAGGGGTCTCCTATAATTCACCCCTCCACTTT
>NA|TRBV18|TRBJ2-3|NA
CASSQGRVPDTQYF
TGTGCCAGCTCCCAGGGACGGGTACCAGATACGCAGTATTTT
>NA|TRBV5-1|TRBJ2-3|TRBD2
CASSLMTSGTDTQYF
TGCGCCAGCAGCTTGATGACTAGCGGCACAGATACGCAGTATTTT
>NA|TRBV18|TRBJ2-1|NA
CASSPNGGVNEQFF
TGTGCCAGCTCACCTAACGGCGGGGTCAATGAGCAGTTCTTC
>NA|TRBV5-1|TRBJ2-7|NA
CASSLEQGPYEQYF
TGCGCCAGCAGCTTGGAACAGGGCCCTTACGAGCAGTACTTC
>NA|TRBV18|TRBJ2-1|NA
CASSPGAGPNEQFF
TGTGCCAGCTCACCGGGGGCAGGGCCGAATGAGCAGTTCTTC
>NA|TRBV2|TRBJ2-1|NA
CASSHPSGGFSYNEQFF
TGTGCCAGCAGCCACCCATCCGGTGGGTTCTCCTACAATGAGCAGTTCTTC
>NA|TRBV5-4|TRBJ2-2|TRBD1
CASSLKTGKGELFF
TGTGCCAGCAGCCTCAAGACAGGGAAGGGGGAGCTGTTTTTT
>NA|TRBV21-1|TRBJ1-2|NA
CASSRDREVLYTF
TGTGCCAGCAGTCGAGACAGGGAGGTTCTCTACACCTTC
>NA|TRBV2|TRBJ2-2|NA
CASSVWEDRVELFF
TGTGCCAGCAGTGTATGGGAGGACCGGGTGGAGCTGTTTTTT
>once|TRBV5-1|TRBJ1-4|TRBD1
CASSGGQGSFGEKLFF
TGCGCCAGCAGCGGCGGACAGGGGTCGTTCGGTGAAAAACTGTTTTTT
>NA|TRBV5-6|TRBJ1-3|NA
CASGPGAGSGNTIYF
TGTGCCAGCGGCCCGGGGGCCGGCTCTGGAAACACCATATATTTT
>NA|TRBV6-6|TRBJ2-2|NA
CASSYGRFTGELFF
TGTGCCAGCAGTTACGGGCGATTCACCGGGGAGCTGTTTTTT
>NA|TRBV4-3|TRBJ2-6|TRBD1
CASSPSGLPGQGSGSGANVLTF
TGCGCCAGCAGCCCTTCGGGACTACCGGGACAGGGATCGGGGTCTGGGGCCAACGTCCTGACTTTC
>NA|TRBV9|TRBJ2-7|NA
CASSVVGSSYEQYF
TGTGCCAGCAGCGTAGTTGGGAGCTCCTACGAGCAGTACTTC
>few|TRBV9|TRBJ2-2|NA
CASSVGLGRLIPNTGELFF
TGTGCCAGCAGCGTAGGATTGGGACGGCTTATCCCGAACACCGGGGAGCTGTTTTTT
>medium-sized|TRBV9|TRBJ2-7|TRBD1
CASSVSTGTSYEQYF
TGTGCCAGCAGCGTATCGACAGGGACGAGCTACGAGCAGTACTTC
>few|TRBV27|TRBJ1-5|NA
CASSAVWSNQPQHF
TGTGCCAGCAGTGCGGTTTGGAGCAATCAGCCCCAGCATTTT
>NA|TRBV28|TRBJ1-3|TRBD1
CGSSPGQVISGNTIYF
TGTGGATCATCTCCGGGACAGGTGATCTCTGGAAACACCATATATTTT
>NA|TRBV11-1|TRBJ1-5|TRBD1
CASSGRGPGQPQHF
TGTGCCAGCAGCGGCAGGGGGCCGGGTCAGCCCCAGCATTTT
>NA|TRBV6-5|TRBJ1-1|TRBD1
CASSYSNQGAEAFF
TGTGCCAGCAGTTACTCGAACCAGGGGGCTGAAGCTTTCTTT
>NA|TRBV10-3|TRBJ2-7|NA
CAISGVDSSYEQYF
TGTGCCATCAGTGGGGTTGATAGCTCCTACGAGCAGTACTTC
>NA|TRBV6-1|TRBJ2-2|TRBD2
CASSDQGLASGELFF
TGTGCCAGCAGTGACCAAGGACTAGCCTCCGGGGAGCTGTTTTTT
>NA|TRBV5-6|TRBJ1-6|NA
CASSPGYGDSPLHF
TGTGCCAGCAGCCCAGGGTATGGGGATTCACCCCTCCACTTT
>NA|TRBV7-2|TRBJ2-7|TRBD2
CASSPSGLAGVKGEQYF
TGTGCCAGCAGCCCATCGGGACTAGCGGGGGTAAAGGGTGAGCAGTACTTC
>NA|TRBV2|TRBJ2-7|NA
CASWGGTAGYEQYF
TGTGCCAGCTGGGGGGGGACAGCGGGCTACGAGCAGTACTTC
>once|TRBV5-1|TRBJ1-2|NA
CASSLDRGIIYGYTF
TGCGCCAGCAGCTTGGATCGGGGGATTATCTATGGCTACACCTTC
>NA|TRBV7-9|TRBJ1-2|TRBD1
CASSLRDSYGYTF
TGTGCCAGCAGCCTTAGGGACAGCTATGGCTACACCTTC
>NA|TRBV7-3|TRBJ1-5|NA
CASSLNPGQPQHF
TGTGCCAGCAGCTTAAATCCGGGTCAGCCCCAGCATTTT
>NA|TRBV10-3|TRBJ1-3|TRBD1
CAISESAWAETGGSGNTIYF
TGTGCCATCAGTGAGTCTGCTTGGGCTGAGACAGGGGGCTCTGGAAACACCATATATTTT
>NA|TRBV27|TRBJ2-2|TRBD2
CASSLGGDFGELFF
TGTGCCAGCAGCCTTGGGGGGGATTTCGGGGAGCTGTTTTTT
>NA|TRBV6-5|TRBJ1-2|NA
CASRSGTYYGYTF
TGTGCCAGCCGATCCGGGACGTATTATGGCTACACCTTC
>few|TRBV10-3|TRBJ1-1|TRBD1
CAIRMGQGRTEAFF
TGTGCCATCAGGATGGGACAGGGGAGGACTGAAGCTTTCTTT
>NA|TRBV19|TRBJ1-6|TRBD1
CASSTGQGVSSPLHF
TGTGCCAGTAGTACAGGACAGGGGGTTAGCTCACCCCTCCACTTT